This is a list of T cell receptor beta chains from one sample in a study of T cell changes during pregnancy in multiple sclerosis. Data came from immunoSEQ multiplex PCR; TCRdb stores just in-frame clones and leaves some out. The sample carries about 100,000 clones, approximately 92% recorded once. Source: peripheral blood, taken after pregnancy. These receptors were taken from a female donor with multiple sclerosis, enrolled in a pregnancy study. CDR3s include the opening cysteine and the closing phenylalanine or tryptophan. A D gene is named only where the DNA matches it firmly. Clone size is given for some rows only: seen once, a few or many times, or a class if the clone is expanded.

D	V	length	size	J	DNA	CDR3
TRBD1	TRBV11-1	15	-	TRBJ1-5	TGTGCCAGCAGCCCGGACAGGGGGAACAATCAGCCCCAGCATTTT	CASSPDRGNNQPQHF
-	TRBV7-2	18	-	TRBJ1-6	TGTGCCAGCAGCCTTAGAGAAGGAGGAGGAACCTATAATTCACCCCTCCACTTT	CASSLREGGGTYNSPLHF
TRBD1	TRBV19	15	-	TRBJ2-7	TGTGCCAGTAGTACAGGGACAGGGGGGCGCCACGAGCAGTACTTC	CASSTGTGGRHEQYF
-	TRBV7-3	14	-	TRBJ2-5	TGTGCCAGCAGCCCCCGCGGACAAGGGGAGACCCAGTACTTC	CASSPRGQGETQYF
TRBD1	TRBV4-1	15	once	TRBJ2-1	TGCGCCAGCAGCCTAACGGGACAGGGGGCGAATGAGCAGTTCTTC	CASSLTGQGANEQFF
TRBD1	TRBV5-6	15	-	TRBJ2-5	TGTGCCAGCAGCCAAAAGGGACAGGGGGAAGAGACCCAGTACTTC	CASSQKGQGEETQYF
-	TRBV4-2	16	-	TRBJ2-5	TGTGCCAGCAGCCAAGATCTCCGGGAGAGGCGAGAGACCCAGTACTTC	CASSQDLRERRETQYF
TRBD1	TRBV5-6	15	-	TRBJ1-2	TGTGCCAGCAGCGGTCCCGGGACAGATAACTATGGCTACACCTTC	CASSGPGTDNYGYTF
-	TRBV7-6	13	-	TRBJ2-1	TGTGCCAGCAGCTCAAAGCTAGGGGTTGAGCAGTTCTTC	CASSSKLGVEQFF
-	TRBV7-9	16	-	TRBJ2-7	TGTGCCAGCAGCTTACCGGCAGGGCGCATGACCTACGAGCAGTACTTC	CASSLPAGRMTYEQYF
TRBD2	TRBV15	17	-	TRBJ2-5	TGTGCCACCAGCAGAGATCTAACTAGCGGGGTTCAAGAGACCCAGTACTTC	CATSRDLTSGVQETQYF
-	TRBV28	15	-	TRBJ2-7	TGTGCCAGCAGATTTCCCCAGGGGTTTTCCTACGAGCAGTACTTC	CASRFPQGFSYEQYF
-	TRBV20-1	9	-	TRBJ1-2	TGCAGTGCGCTCAGGGGCTACACCTTC	CSALRGYTF
TRBD2	TRBV7-3	15	-	TRBJ2-7	TGTGCCAGCAGCTTAATAGCGGGGGGGATCTACGAGCAGTACTTC	CASSLIAGGIYEQYF
-	TRBV19	16	-	TRBJ2-3	TGTGCCAGTAGTATTGATGGGGGCGGATTCACAGATACGCAGTATTTT	CASSIDGGGFTDTQYF
-	TRBV5-1	14	-	TRBJ2-2	TGCGCCAGCAGCCGAATAGCGGAGACCGGGGAGCTGTTTTTT	CASSRIAETGELFF
-	TRBV6-4	14	-	TRBJ2-1	TGTGCCAGCAGTGTGGACTACCACTCCAATGAGCAGTTCTTC	CASSVDYHSNEQFF
-	TRBV6-5	15	-	TRBJ1-2	TGTGCCAGCAGTTACGGGCAGGGCGGCGGCTATGGCTACACCTTC	CASSYGQGGGYGYTF
-	TRBV2	15	-	TRBJ1-1	TGTGCCAGCAGACTCACGGGGACAAGGGATTTTGAAGCTTTCTTT	CASRLTGTRDFEAFF
TRBD1	TRBV7-9	16	-	TRBJ1-6	TGTGCCAGCAGCCCGGGACAGGCGAATGATAATTCACCCCTCCACTTT	CASSPGQANDNSPLHF
-	TRBV5-1	17	-	TRBJ2-2	TGCGCCAGCAGCTTGGCCAAGGTCGGGAGAACGAGCGGGGAGCTGTTTTTT	CASSLAKVGRTSGELFF
TRBD2	TRBV7-8	15	-	TRBJ2-1	TGTGCCAGCAGCTTCCGTAGCGGGAGCTACAATGAGCAGTTCTTC	CASSFRSGSYNEQFF
-	TRBV28	16	-	TRBJ1-2	TGTGCCAGCAGTTTATCGTGGGGGGAGGCGAACTATGGCTACACCTTC	CASSLSWGEANYGYTF
-	TRBV4-3	16	once	TRBJ1-6	TGCGCCAGCAGCCAAGACAGAGGCTCCTATAATTCACCCCTCCACTTT	CASSQDRGSYNSPLHF
-	TRBV19	15	-	TRBJ2-7	TGTGCCAGTAGTCACCCCCGGACAGCGAACTACGAGCAGTACTTC	CASSHPRTANYEQYF
TRBD1	TRBV6-6	13	-	TRBJ1-4	TGTGCCAGCAGTGACAGGGGTACTGAAAAACTGTTTTTT	CASSDRGTEKLFF
TRBD1	TRBV27	14	-	TRBJ2-7	TGTGCCAGCAGTTCGGGACAGGTAATACGCGAGCAGTACTTC	CASSSGQVIREQYF
TRBD1	TRBV10-3	17	-	TRBJ1-1	TGTGCCATCAGTTACGACAGGGGGCCGGGTGGGAACACTGAAGCTTTCTTT	CAISYDRGPGGNTEAFF
-	TRBV6-5	15	-	TRBJ1-2	TGTGCCAGCACCGACGGCTCGGCAGGCAGCTATGGCTACACCTTC	CASTDGSAGSYGYTF
TRBD1	TRBV7-9	15	few	TRBJ1-1	TGTGCCAGCAGCTTAGAGCCAGACAGGGGCACTGAAGCTTTCTTT	CASSLEPDRGTEAFF
-	TRBV9	15	-	TRBJ1-1	TGTGCCAGCAGCGTAGGAGGGAGGGTTGGCACTGAAGCTTTCTTT	CASSVGGRVGTEAFF
TRBD1	TRBV10-3	13	few	TRBJ1-1	TGTGCCATCGCCGGGACAGTGAACACTGAAGCTTTCTTT	CAIAGTVNTEAFF
-	TRBV4-1	15	-	TRBJ1-1	TGCGCCAGCAGCCAAGGGCAGGGGACAAACACTGAAGCTTTCTTT	CASSQGQGTNTEAFF
TRBD1	TRBV6-6	14	-	TRBJ1-1	TGTGCCAGCAGCCAGACAGGGTCCTTACCTGAAGCTTTCTTT	CASSQTGSLPEAFF
TRBD1	TRBV18	15	-	TRBJ2-7	TGTGCCAGCTCACCGGGACAGGGCAGCGGGGACGAGCAGTACTTC	CASSPGQGSGDEQYF
TRBD1	TRBV6-5	16	-	TRBJ1-1	TGTGCCAGCAGTTACTCCGGGACAGGGAAGAACACTGAAGCTTTCTTT	CASSYSGTGKNTEAFF
TRBD2	TRBV5-1	15	-	TRBJ2-1	TGCGCCAGCACCACCGGGACTAGCGGATACAATGAGCAGTTCTTC	CASTTGTSGYNEQFF
TRBD2	TRBV19	14	-	TRBJ2-1	TGTGCCAGTACCTTGACTAGCGGGGGACTAAAGCAGTTCTTC	CASTLTSGGLKQFF
-	TRBV15	14	-	TRBJ1-5	TGTGCCACCAGCAGAGAACAGGGTAATCAGCCCCAGCATTTT	CATSREQGNQPQHF
TRBD1	TRBV28	15	-	TRBJ1-5	TGTGCCAGCAGTTTATCGGGACAGGGCAATCAGCCCCAGCATTTT	CASSLSGQGNQPQHF
TRBD1	TRBV7-3	14	-	TRBJ2-3	TGTGCCAGCCAAAAACAGGGGGGCACAGATACGCAGTATTTT	CASQKQGGTDTQYF
TRBD1	TRBV19	14	-	TRBJ1-5	TGTGCCAGTAACACAGGGGTTAGCAATCAGCCCCAGCATTTT	CASNTGVSNQPQHF
-	TRBV5-1	15	-	TRBJ2-1	TGCGCCAGCAGCTCGGTGCCGGAGGGCCGAAATGAGCAGTTCTTC	CASSSVPEGRNEQFF
TRBD1	TRBV28	13	-	TRBJ2-7	TGTGCCAGTCTGGGACAGGGATCCTACGAGCAGTACTTC	CASLGQGSYEQYF
TRBD1	TRBV15	16	-	TRBJ2-7	TGTGCCACCAGCAGAGATTTCCCGGGACAGGGCCTCGAGCAGTACTTC	CATSRDFPGQGLEQYF
TRBD1	TRBV5-1	16	-	TRBJ1-3	TGCGCCAGCAAGTCTGGGACAGGGCTCTCTGGAAACACCATATATTTT	CASKSGTGLSGNTIYF
-	TRBV7-9	13	few	TRBJ1-3	TGTGCCAGCAGCTTGAGCTCTGGAAACACCATATATTTT	CASSLSSGNTIYF
-	TRBV13	15	-	TRBJ1-1	TGTGCCAGCAGCTTTCGAACGCTACAGGGCACTGAAGCTTTCTTT	CASSFRTLQGTEAFF
-	TRBV5-1	14	-	TRBJ2-7	TGCGCCAGCAGCTTAAAAGGACAGAACTACGAGCAGTACTTC	CASSLKGQNYEQYF
-	TRBV27	13	-	TRBJ1-3	TGTGCCAGCAGGCCCAGCTCTGGAAACACCATATATTTT	CASRPSSGNTIYF
-	TRBV10-3	13	-	TRBJ1-3	TGTGCCATTTGGGGAGCCTCTGGAAACACCATATATTTT	CAIWGASGNTIYF